This entry lists 12 T cell receptor beta chains sequenced from one sample in a study of control samples from healthy donors and cancer patients. Libraries were prepared by immunoSEQ multiplex PCR; TCRdb keeps only in-frame clonotypes and omits some of them. The table records tens of thousands of clones, approximately 91% of them present only once. Sequencing input: blood. These receptors were collected from a woman aged 25 to 39 in good health.

The chain employs TRBV6-5 and TRBJ1-2, with TRBD1 matching 9 bases. In germline, CDR1 is MNHEY, CDR2 SVGAGI. This CDR3 has 15 amino acids. V lost 0 bases to trimming and J lost 7 bases; unmatched junction nucleotides: 6. The CDR3 spells CASSYSPQGASGYTF. CDR3 sequence (DNA): TGTGCCAGCAGTTACTCGCCACAGGGGGCGAGTGGCTACACCTTC.

This clone has ten or more counts. The chain carries TRBV5-8 and TRBJ1-5; 7 bases agree with TRBD1. Per the germline V gene, CDR1 is SGHTS and CDR2 is YDEGEE. The CDR3 spans 15 residues. V dropped 4 bases and J dropped 6; count of bases not matched to a gene: 10. CDR3 DNA: TGTGCCAGCAGCACTAAAGGGGGCATCGGTCAGCCCCAGCATTTT. Its translation: CASSTKGGIGQPQHF.

The chain uses TRBV10-1 and TRBJ1-5; tentative D call: TRBD1 (6 bases). The CDR3 loop spans 14 amino acids. CDR1 WNHNN and CDR2 SYGVQD come from the germline V gene (reference sequence). V dropped 3 bases and J dropped 6 bases, with 12 bases sitting between them. The CDR3 reads CASSDGQGPQPQHF. Written as DNA, the CDR3 is TGCGCCAGCAGTGACGGGCAGGGGCCTCAGCCCCAGCATTTT.

This chain joins TRBV18 and TRBJ1-1; D gene unclear. CDR3 length: 14 amino acids. With 0 bases removed from V and 5 bases from J, the gap between germline ends came to 10 bases. The V gene's germline CDR1 is KGHSH and CDR2 LQKENI. In DNA form, the CDR3 reads TGTGCCAGCTCACCACCGGCCACGAGTACTGAAGCTTTCTTT. It codes for CASSPPATSTEAFF.

The rearrangement links TRBV2 to TRBJ1-4; the D gene is possibly TRBD1 (5 bases). This CDR3 contains 14 residues. Germline CDR1 is SNHLY and CDR2 is FYNNEI. V gave up 6 bases and J gave up 4 bases, with 12 bases separating them. CDR3: CASRTGGDNEKLFF. The CDR3 DNA reads as TGTGCCAGCAGGACGGGGGGTGATAATGAAAAACTGTTTTTT.

The chain recombines TRBV6-5 with TRBJ2-7; the match to TRBD1 covers 8 bases. CDR1 is MNHEY and CDR2 is SVGAGI in the germline V gene. This CDR3 has 14 amino acids. Trimming took 6 bases from V and 4 from J; bases not matched to a gene: 8. The CDR3 reads CASRKGQGRYEQYF. The DNA for the CDR3 is TGTGCCAGCAGAAAAGGACAGGGAAGATACGAGCAGTACTTC.

V usage is TRBV28 and J usage is TRBJ2-1; D gene uncertain. This CDR3 comprises 11 residues. Per germline, CDR1 MDHEN and CDR2 SYDVKM. Between the trimmed V and J ends, which lost 4 bases and 8 bases, there was a span of 6 bases. The CDR3 protein is CASSSFDEQFF. The CDR3 nucleotides are TGTGCCAGCAGTTCCTTTGATGAGCAGTTCTTC.

The CDR3 sequence: CAWTSGRAYNEQFF. CDR3 DNA sequence: TGTGCCTGGACTAGCGGGAGGGCCTACAATGAGCAGTTCTTC. The V gene is TRBV30, the J gene TRBJ2-1, with 12 bases fitting TRBD2. Germline V gene data show CDR1 as GTSNPN and CDR2 as SVGIG (reference sequence). Trimming at V came to 4 bases and at J to 2 bases, leaving 0 bases not matched to a gene. The CDR3 covers 14 residues.

The rearrangement uses TRBV6-5 and TRBJ1-2, with 7 bases matching TRBD1. Germline loops: CDR1 MNHEY, CDR2 SVGAGI. V was pared by 7 bases and J by 11 bases, with 16 bases of the junction left unmatched. CDR3 length: 14 residues. The CDR3, as DNA: TGTGCCAGCAAGAGGGACAGTGGGGCTCTCGGATACACCTTC. As protein: CASKRDSGALGYTF.

The V and J genes are TRBV18 and TRBJ2-2; TRBD1 is a possible D gene (5 bases). V was clipped by 4 bases and J by 4 bases, with 19 bases between them. The CDR3 sequence is 17 residues long. CDR1 and CDR2 (germline): KGHSH, LQKENI. The chain's CDR3 is CASSLPGRISGTGELFF. As DNA, the CDR3 is TGTGCCAGCTCACTCCCAGGGCGAATCTCGGGCACCGGGGAGCTGTTTTTT.

This chain uses TRBV7-3 with TRBJ1-2; 7 bases map to TRBD1. J was trimmed by 5 bases and V by 4 bases; bases with no gene match: 10. This CDR3 spans 15 amino acids. Germline V gene lookup returns CDR1 SGHTA and CDR2 FQGTGA. CDR3 residues: CASSSDHRGEYGYTF. Written as DNA, the CDR3 is TGTGCCAGCAGCTCCGACCACAGGGGAGAATATGGCTACACCTTC.

This clone has just one count. The J gene is TRBJ2-3, the V gene TRBV6-5; D gene unclear. Trimming removed 4 bases from V and 4 bases from J, with 15 bases in between. CDR1 and CDR2 from the germline V gene are MNHEY and SVGAGI. The CDR3 is 15 amino acids. CDR3 nucleotides: TGTGCCAGCAGTTCCCGGGTAGCCTTCTCAGATACGCAGTATTTT. Its translation: CASSSRVAFSDTQYF.